These 16 T cell receptor beta chains were all obtained from the same sample, sequenced in a study of human T cells and chemical hapten exposure. TCRdb processed the RACE reads anew with MiXCR; each CDR3 protein has one entry. The sample holds 45,000 or so distinct CDR3 sequences, roughly 4.1% seen once. The time point here: healthy volunteer bleed at 2 weeks. RNA extraction used unfractionated whole blood as the source of total RNA. The sequenced sample was whole blood. All receptors derive from a human donor in good health. Some clones in this sample may be carry-over from other donors' samples.

The sample holds many counts of this clonotype. CDR3 in DNA: TGCGTCGAGAGCTCTGGAAACACCATATATTTT. Amino acids: CVESSGNTIYF. The chain recombines TRBV29-1 with TRBJ1-3, with unresolved D. The CDR3 runs 11 residues. Germline V gene data show CDR1 as SQVTM and CDR2 as ANQGSEA.

The CDR3 coding sequence is TGTGCCAGCAGCTTGGCCAGGGTATACACAGATACGCAGTATTTT. This codes for CASSLARVYTDTQYF. This chain connects TRBV5-6 to TRBJ2-3; a weak D match, TRBD1 (5 bases). Germline V gives CDR1 SGHDT, CDR2 YYEEEE. The CDR3 covers 15 residues. The ends were cut back, 0 bases at V and 2 bases at J, with 10 bases in the middle. Full variable domain (missing parts from reference TRBV5-6 and TRBJ2-3): DAGVTQSPTHLIKTRGQQVTLRCSPKSGHDTVSWYQQALGQGPQFIFQYYEEEERQRGNFPDRFSGHQFPNYSSELNVNALLLGDSALYLCASSLARVYTDTQYFGPGTRLTVL.

This clonotype was recorded at least ten times. The chain couples TRBV7-3 to TRBJ2-3; a possible D gene is TRBD2 (6 bases). The CDR3 length is 14 residues. Germline CDR1 is SGHTA and CDR2 is FQGTGA. V lost 1 base, J lost 4 bases, and 9 bases lay in between. CDR3 nucleotides: TGTGCCAGCAGCTTAAGCGGGACTCCAGATACGCAGTATTTT. It is translated as CASSLSGTPDTQYF.

This clonotype was counted at least ten times. The V and J genes are TRBV29-1 and TRBJ1-1; D uncertain. Germline CDR1 and CDR2: SQVTM and ANQGSEA. The ends were cut back, 7 bases at V and 0 bases at J, with 12 bases in the middle. The CDR3 totals 13 residues. CDR3 in amino acids: CSGRESMNTEAFF. DNA of the CDR3: TGCAGCGGTAGGGAGTCAATGAACACTGAAGCTTTCTTT. Together with reference TRBV29-1 and TRBJ1-1, the CDR3 gives the full variable domain: SAVISQKPSRDICQRGTSLTIQCQVDSQVTMMFWYRQQPGQSLTLIATANQGSEATYESGFVIDKFPISRPNLTFSTLTVSNMSPEDSSIYLCSGRESMNTEAFFGQGTRLTVV.

This clonotype was counted only a few times. The DNA for the CDR3 is TGTGCCAGCAGCCTAACAGGGTTCGGCACTGAAGCTTTCTTT. This encodes CASSLTGFGTEAFF. The V gene is TRBV27, the J gene TRBJ1-1; perhaps TRBD1 as D (6 bases). Trimming left V 6 bases short and J 4 bases short, with 15 bases between. In germline, CDR1 is MNHEY, CDR2 SMNVEV (reference sequence). The CDR3 consists of 14 residues.

At least ten counts were recorded for this clonotype. The rearrangement links TRBV27 to TRBJ1-1; a possible D gene is TRBD1 (5 bases). CDR3 length: 14 amino acids. Germline V gene sequence: CDR1 MNHEY, CDR2 SMNVEV (reference sequence). V shed 2 bases and J shed 7 bases, with 14 bases lying between them. CDR3 loop: CASSLVVGQGEAFF. The CDR3 DNA follows: TGTGCCAGCAGTTTAGTGGTTGGGCAGGGTGAAGCTTTCTTT.

This clonotype was detected ten times or more. The CDR3 is CASSPGGLAGYNEQFF. The CDR3 nucleotides read TGTGCCAGCAGCCCAGGGGGGCTAGCGGGATACAATGAGCAGTTCTTC. The rearrangement joins TRBV9 to TRBJ2-1, with TRBD2 identical over 9 bases. The germline gives CDR1 SGDLS, CDR2 YYNGEE. V dropped 4 bases and J dropped 4; count of bases not matched to a gene: 9. CDR3 length equals 16 residues.

This clonotype was observed at least ten times. The rearrangement uses TRBV28 and TRBJ1-3, with D maybe TRBD1 (5 bases). Germline CDR1 is MDHEN and CDR2 is SYDVKM. Trimming took off 3 bases at V and 4 bases at J, with 13 bases between the two ends. There are 15 residues in the CDR3. CDR3 loop: CASSLVRAAGNTIYF. As DNA, the CDR3 is TGTGCCAGCAGTTTGGTCAGGGCGGCCGGAAACACCATATATTTT. Filled out from reference TRBV28 and TRBJ1-3, the complete variable domain reads DVKVTQSSRYLVKRTGEKVFLECVQDMDHENMFWYRQDPGLGLRLIYFSYDVKMKEKGDIPEGYSVSREKKERFSLILESASTNQTSMYLCASSLVRAAGNTIYFGEGSWLTVV.

This clonotype was seen at least ten times. The J gene is TRBJ2-4, the V gene TRBV6-1; TRBD1 matches at 7 bases. V was clipped by 8 bases and J by 3 bases; unmatched bases: 13. The CDR3 has 16 amino acids. Germline CDR1 and CDR2: MNHNS and SASEGT. CDR3 sequence: CASLPDRARSKNIQYF. The CDR3 nucleotides are TGTGCCAGCCTACCCGACAGGGCACGAAGCAAAAACATTCAGTACTTC.

This clonotype was seen at least ten times. This chain joins TRBV12-3 or TRBV12-4 and TRBJ1-3, with 7 bases identical to TRBD1. This CDR3 comprises 16 residues. Trimming at V came to 7 bases and at J to 2 bases, leaving 11 bases not matched to a gene. The chain's CDR3 is CASTLMGQQAGNTIYF. CDR3 sequence (DNA): TGTGCCAGCACCTTGATGGGACAGCAAGCTGGAAACACCATATATTTT.

CDR3 nucleotides: TGTGCCAGCAGCAAAGCTGGGGACAGGGGTGAGGACGAGCAGTACTTC. Protein sequence: CASSKAGDRGEDEQYF. The chain carries TRBV21-1 and TRBJ2-7; whether TRBD1, the table's D call, matches the DNA was not checked. TRBV21-1 is designated a pseudogene. The CDR3 consists of 16 residues.

This clonotype was observed at least ten times. The J gene is TRBJ2-7, the V gene TRBV6-5, with 7 bases fitting TRBD1. Unmatched junction bases numbered 5, after V lost 8 bases and J lost 7 bases. The germline gives CDR1 MNHEY, CDR2 SVGAGI. This CDR3 contains 11 residues. In nucleotides, the CDR3 is TGTGCCAGCCACAGGGGTAGTGAGCAGTACTTC. Translating gives CASHRGSEQYF.

This clonotype showed up many times. This rearrangement joins TRBV5-1 to TRBJ1-2; D ambiguous. The CDR3 contains 13 residues. Germline V CDR1 and CDR2: SGHRS, YFSETQ. Deletions cut 0 bases from V and 4 bases from J, with 7 bases between. This chain's CDR3 is CASSLEQFYGYTF. For the CDR3, the DNA is TGCGCCAGCAGCTTGGAACAGTTCTATGGCTACACCTTC.

This clonotype came up many times. This rearrangement joins TRBV12-3 or TRBV12-4 to TRBJ2-1; a possible D gene is TRBD1 (6 bases). The CDR3 is 16 amino acids. Trimming pared 4 bases from V and 7 bases from J, leaving 20 bases between. The CDR3 region has the DNA TGTGCCAGCAGTTCCCAGGGGTCCCTGGGGGTGAATGAGCAGTTCTTC. Amino acid sequence: CASSSQGSLGVNEQFF.

The chain recombines TRBV9 with TRBJ2-1; TRBD1 might be the D (6 bases). CDR3 length: 15 amino acids. Trimming stripped 3 bases from V and 8 bases from J, with 18 bases between. Germline V CDR1 and CDR2: SGDLS, YYNGEE. The CDR3 bases are TGTGCCAGCAGCGAGGTGGGGGCCTTAACCGATGAGCAGTTCTTC. It translates to CASSEVGALTDEQFF.

Remarks on this clonotype: A much larger clonotype is one base distant, so this may be a read error. V and J are TRBV29-1 and TRBJ2-1; 7 bases are shared with TRBD1. Germline CDR1 is SQVTM and CDR2 is ANQGSEA. Trimming cost V 5 bases and J 7 bases; bases outside gene matches: 14. The CDR3 is 15 amino acids. The CDR3 DNA reads TGCAGCGTTAAGGGGGCCAGCACCCCTGAAAATGAGCAGTTCTTC. Translation: CSVKGASTPENEQFF.